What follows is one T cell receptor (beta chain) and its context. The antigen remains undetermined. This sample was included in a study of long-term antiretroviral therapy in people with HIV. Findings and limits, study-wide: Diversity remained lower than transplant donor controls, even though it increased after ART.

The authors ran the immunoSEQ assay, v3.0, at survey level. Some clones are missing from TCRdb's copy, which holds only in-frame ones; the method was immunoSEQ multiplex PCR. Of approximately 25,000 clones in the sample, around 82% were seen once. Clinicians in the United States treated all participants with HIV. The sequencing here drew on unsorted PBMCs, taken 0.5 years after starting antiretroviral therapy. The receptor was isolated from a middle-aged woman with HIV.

CDR3 DNA: TGTGCCAGCAGCTATACAGGAGCCACTGAAGCTTTCTTT. It codes for CASSYTGATEAFF. The genes are TRBV11-2 and TRBJ1-1; D is possibly TRBD1 (5 bases). CDR3 length: 13 amino acids. Germline V gene data show CDR1 as SGHAT and CDR2 as FQNNGV. The V end was cut by 4 bases, the J end by 4 bases, with 10 bases between.